These 9 T cell receptor beta chains originate from one sample sequenced in a study of control samples from healthy donors and cancer patients. TCRdb's table, derived via immunoSEQ multiplex PCR, lists solely in-frame clones and lacks some. The data contain tens of thousands of clones, about nine tenths of them singletons. The sample taken for sequencing was blood. Receptors originate from a man between 25 and 39 years old in good health.

DNA of the CDR3: TGTGCCAGCAGACCCGCCGGGTACGGCTACGAGCAGTACTTC. As protein: CASRPAGYGYEQYF. The rearrangement uses TRBV7-8 and TRBJ2-7; no definite D call. V lost 6 bases, J lost 3 bases, and 15 bases lay in between. CDR3 length: 14 amino acids. Looked up from germline, CDR1 is SGHVS and CDR2 is FQNEAQ. The full variable domain, with the rest looked up from reference TRBV7-8 and TRBJ2-7, is GAGVSQSPRYKVAKRGQDVALRCDPISGHVSLFWYQQALGQGPEFLTYFQNEAQLDKSGLPSDRFFAERPEGSVSTLKIQRTQQEDSAVYLCASRPAGYGYEQYFGPGTRLTVT.

This chain uses TRBV4-1 with TRBJ2-5; D ambiguous. The CDR3 contains 11 residues. Germline V gene data show CDR1 as MGHRA and CDR2 as YSYEKL. Trimming took off 0 bases at V and 10 bases at J, with 6 bases between the two ends. The CDR3 region is CASSQDGNQYF. The CDR3 DNA sequence: TGCGCCAGCAGCCAAGATGGCAACCAGTACTTC.

The chain is built from TRBV5-1 and TRBJ1-6, with a weak D call TRBD1 (5 bases). Per germline, CDR1 SGHRS and CDR2 YFSETQ. With 4 bases removed from V and 7 bases from J, the gap between germline ends came to 15 bases. The CDR3 is 15 amino acids. CDR3 residues: CASSRSGLSNSPLHF. CDR3 bases: TGCGCCAGCAGCCGCTCGGGGCTTTCAAATTCACCCCTCCACTTT.

The chain recombines TRBV27 with TRBJ1-1, with TRBD1 as a possible D gene (6 bases). Deletions cut 6 bases from V and 1 base from J, with 15 bases between. Germline V lookup: CDR1 MNHEY, CDR2 SMNVEV (reference sequence). This CDR3 contains 15 residues. CDR3 coding DNA: TGTGCCAGCAGAATCACAGGGCCTCGGAACACTGAAGCTTTCTTT. Its protein product is CASRITGPRNTEAFF.

This clone was seen only once. The rearrangement uses TRBV5-1 and TRBJ2-7, with 11 bases that match TRBD2. Germline CDR1 is SGHRS and CDR2 is YFSETQ. This CDR3 is 14 amino acids long. V dropped 3 bases and J dropped 2; count of bases not matched to a gene: 1. The CDR3 protein is CASSSGLAAYEQYF. The DNA for the CDR3 is TGCGCCAGCAGCTCGGGACTAGCGGCCTACGAGCAGTACTTC.

The chain has TRBV5-1 and TRBJ2-1, with 9 bases lining up with TRBD2. The germline V gene has CDR1 SGHRS and CDR2 YFSETQ. After removal of 2 bases from V and 3 bases from J, the junction contained 3 bases not matched to a gene. This CDR3 spans 15 amino acids. The CDR3 protein is CASSFFSGGYNEQFF. CDR3 coding DNA: TGCGCCAGCAGCTTTTTTAGCGGGGGCTACAATGAGCAGTTCTTC.

The chain carries TRBV10-3 and TRBJ2-5; D is uncertain. Germline V gives CDR1 ENHRY, CDR2 SYGVKD. The germline V and J ends were trimmed by 6 bases and 3 bases, with 11 bases remaining between them. The CDR3 length is 13 residues. CDR3 in DNA: TGTGCCATCAGCGGCCAGCCAGAAGAGACCCAGTACTTC. Protein: CAISGQPEETQYF.

J is TRBJ1-2 and V is TRBV5-1; 8 nucleotides match TRBD1. The CDR3 extends over 17 amino acids. CDR1 and CDR2 from the germline V gene are SGHRS and YFSETQ. The V gene end was trimmed by 2 bases and the J gene end by 0 bases; junction bases not matched to a gene: 9. The CDR3 DNA reads as TGCGCCAGCAGCTTAAGGACAGGGCCTCAAACTAACTATGGCTACACCTTC. It is translated as CASSLRTGPQTNYGYTF.

This chain connects TRBV7-2 to TRBJ2-1, with 8 bases that match TRBD2. With 5 bases clipped from V and 7 bases from J, the junction kept 7 bases outside the gene matches. This CDR3 is built from 14 residues. Germline values: CDR1 SGHTA, CDR2 FQGNSA. The CDR3 bases are TGTGCCAGCAGCCCCCCGGGGGGGAGGAATGAGCAGTTCTTC. Amino acids: CASSPPGGRNEQFF.